Given below is one TCR beta chain in context. CDR3 length: 13 amino acids. Trimming pared 2 bases from V and 11 bases from J, leaving 14 bases between. CDR1 is SGHTA, CDR2 FQGNSA, per germline. This record comes from a study of cytomegalovirus exposure and HLA in healthy donors. Primers included in the PCR were 60 Vbeta and 13 Jbeta primers. Sequencing was performed with immunoSEQ multiplex PCR; in TCRdb, only in-frame clones are kept and a portion is missing. The sample has tens of thousands of clones, approximately 71% seen once. This receptor was obtained from a man aged 25-40 years in good health and CMV-seronegative. Material for sequencing was PBMCs. The chain uses TRBV7-2 and TRBJ2-3, with D perhaps TRBD1 (5 bases). The CDR3 DNA follows: TGTGCCAGCAGCTTAATGGGCCAGGGCGAGCAGTATTTT. Translation: CASSLMGQGEQYF.